A single sample gave rise to the 10 T cell receptor beta chains below, sequenced in a study of T cell responses to AZD1222 COVID-19 vaccine. The method was immunoSEQ multiplex PCR; TCRdb's version includes in-frame clones alone and lacks a portion of them. The sample contains about 92,000 clones, 70% to 90% of which appear only once. The input for sequencing was peripheral blood, taken on day 0 of AZD1222 vaccination. The source is an adult in good health.

On this clone itself: Relative to the germline gene, one junction end is altered; a read error may explain this. The chain joins TRBV5-1 to TRBJ2-2; 10 bases fit TRBD1. Per germline, CDR1 SGHRS and CDR2 YFSETQ. The CDR3 sequence is 16 residues long. CDR3 DNA: TGCACCAGCAGCTCCACCGGGACAGGGGCCGGCGGGGAGCTGTTTTTT. Its translation: CTSSSTGTGAGGELFF.

The V gene is TRBV10-3, the J gene TRBJ2-3; D may be TRBD1 or TRBD2 (5 bases each). Germline CDR1 reads ENHRY; CDR2 reads SYGVKD. There are 16 residues in the CDR3. With 6 bases removed from V and 6 bases from J, the gap between germline ends came to 22 bases. CDR3 loop: CAIREKQEPRGDTQYF. Written as DNA, the CDR3 is TGTGCCATCAGGGAGAAACAGGAGCCTCGAGGGGATACGCAGTATTTT.

The V call is TRBV10-3, the J call TRBJ2-1, with D tentatively TRBD1 or TRBD2 (7 bases each). The CDR3 has 14 amino acids. The ends were cut back, 3 bases at V and 8 bases at J, with 14 bases in the middle. Germline CDR1 ENHRY, CDR2 SYGVKD. The DNA of the CDR3 is TGTGCCATCAGTGACAGGGGGGAGGGCTATGAGCAGTTCTTC. Its translation is CAISDRGEGYEQFF.

This chain links TRBV15 with TRBJ1-6, with TRBD1 matching over 10 bases. Unmatched junction bases numbered 2, after V lost 3 bases and J lost 9 bases. This CDR3 spans 14 amino acids. Germline CDR1 reads LNHNV; CDR2 reads YYDKDF (reference sequence). CDR3 loop: CATSSRDRGSPLHF. The CDR3 nucleotides read TGTGCCACCAGCAGCCGGGACAGGGGTTCACCCCTCCACTTT.

V is TRBV29-1 and J is TRBJ2-1; 14 bases are a match to TRBD2. With 1 base clipped from V and 0 bases from J, the junction kept 8 bases outside the gene matches. This CDR3 has 19 residues. The V gene's germline CDR1 is SQVTM and CDR2 ANQGSEA. CDR3 bases: TGCAGCGTTGAAGGGGGGACTAGCGGGAGAGCCAGCTCCTACAATGAGCAGTTCTTC. Translated: CSVEGGTSGRASSYNEQFF.

This clone appeared a single time. The CDR3 protein is CATRDREGPLHF. CDR3 nucleotides: TGTGCCACACGGGACAGGGAGGGCCCCCTCCACTTT. J is TRBJ1-6 and V is TRBV24-1, with TRBD1 matching 9 bases. The CDR3 contains 12 residues. The trim removed 10 bases at V and 13 bases at J, leaving 7 bases unmatched. CDR1 is KGHDR, CDR2 SFDVKD, per germline.

The V and J genes are TRBV5-1 and TRBJ2-5; TRBD1 aligns across 10 bases. Trimming at V came to 0 bases and at J to 3 bases, leaving 2 bases not matched to a gene. The germline gives CDR1 SGHRS, CDR2 YFSETQ. This CDR3 contains 15 residues. CDR3 DNA sequence: TGCGCCAGCAGCTTGGTCGGGACAGGGGAAGAGACCCAGTACTTC. Translation gives CASSLVGTGEETQYF.

This chain uses TRBV5-1 with TRBJ1-5; D unresolved. This CDR3 has 15 amino acids. Germline loops: CDR1 SGHRS, CDR2 YFSETQ. Deletions cut 4 bases from V and 1 base from J, with 12 bases between. The CDR3 region is CASSPTPGSNQPQHF. The CDR3 DNA is TGCGCCAGCAGCCCCACCCCGGGGAGCAATCAGCCCCAGCATTTT.

The rearrangement joins TRBV6-5 to TRBJ2-1, with 9 bases that match TRBD1. The ends lost 5 bases at V and 7 bases at J; junction bases unmatched: 9. The CDR3 covers 15 residues. Germline V gene sequence: CDR1 MNHEY, CDR2 SVGAGI. CDR3 residues: CASSKGQGGRNEQFF. CDR3 sequence (DNA): TGTGCCAGCAGTAAGGGACAGGGCGGACGGAATGAGCAGTTCTTC.

This rearrangement joins TRBV5-1 to TRBJ2-3; D possibly matches TRBD1 or TRBD2 (5 bases each). The CDR3 spans 14 residues. CDR1 is SGHRS and CDR2 is YFSETQ in the germline V gene. The V gene lost 6 bases and the J gene lost 1 base, with 12 bases spanning the gap. This CDR3 reads CASTPGQGTDTQYF. As DNA, the CDR3 is TGCGCCAGCACACCGGGGCAGGGCACAGATACGCAGTATTTT.